Detailed here is one T cell receptor beta chain. The antigen it binds to is not known. No clone much larger than this one lies a single base away; base qualities are absent. The data were taken from a study of cytomegalovirus exposure and HLA in healthy donors (dated by TCRdb to 2016 to 2017). With respect to the entire study: A later analysis indicated that the roughly 120 validation repertoires were generated on the platform also employed for the approximately 700 repertoires of the first cohort. The study aimed to test whether signatures of past pathogen exposure could be identified by cataloging public T cell receptors. Along with the roughly 670-subject first cohort, a separate validation cohort of over a hundred different subjects was used. The study combined high-throughput TCR immunosequencing, statistical association of individual TCRs with disease status, and machine learning to predict cytomegalovirus infection status.

The receptor library was made with the immunoSEQ multiplex PCR assay. The authors' pipeline ran thus. A statistical classification framework was developed to diagnose cytomegalovirus status using the catalog of TCR beta chain sequences. Held by TCRdb, this immuneACCESS table contains in-frame sequences only and omits some clones. Under half of the omission traces to an unresolved V gene where checked; the cause of the rest is unknown. That table is the source of V, J and clone size, and D and trimming were worked out from the DNA. Within this sample are 150,000 to 200,000 clones, with 85% of them counted one time only. 16% of the sample is in the top ten clones. The donors were included in the validation cohort of 120 subjects, a group kept apart from the roughly 700-subject first cohort. The germline V gene yields SGHRS for CDR1 and YFSETQ for CDR2. The CDR3 holds 14 amino acids from the cysteine to the phenylalanine. Just the 42-base CDR3 DNA is kept, in frame starting at base 1. At the junction V is shortened by 3 bases and J by 0 bases, with 8 bases in between.

What the study reported, not specific to this receptor: Of the cluster scores, around 95% were above 0 in a later analysis, which found that TCRs clustered in the first cohort also tended to co-occur in the approximately 120 validation repertoires. While some public TCRs were present in many individuals, most TCR sequences turned up only very rarely across donors. In vitro tests confirmed that a few of the cytomegalovirus-associated TCR beta chains recognize cytomegalovirus antigens. The validation cohort had no HLA typing available for a later analysis, so co-occurrence within that cohort was assessed over all 110 or so repertoires. In the study, about 150 TCR beta chains were listed as associated with cytomegalovirus. According to the authors, the approach could potentially be generalized to other disease states and immunological phenotypes. The classifier was reported to diagnose cytomegalovirus status with high specificity and sensitivity in both the original and validation cohorts.

Sequenced input: PBMCs. This clonotype was sampled from a man younger than 35 in good health and CMV-seropositive. The sequence joins TRBV5-1 to TRBJ2-3; matching of 6 bases hints at TRBD2 as the D gene. The CDR3 sequence is CASSSSASTDTQYF. The bases read TGCGCCAGCAGCTCTAGCGCTAGCACAGATACGCAGTATTTT.